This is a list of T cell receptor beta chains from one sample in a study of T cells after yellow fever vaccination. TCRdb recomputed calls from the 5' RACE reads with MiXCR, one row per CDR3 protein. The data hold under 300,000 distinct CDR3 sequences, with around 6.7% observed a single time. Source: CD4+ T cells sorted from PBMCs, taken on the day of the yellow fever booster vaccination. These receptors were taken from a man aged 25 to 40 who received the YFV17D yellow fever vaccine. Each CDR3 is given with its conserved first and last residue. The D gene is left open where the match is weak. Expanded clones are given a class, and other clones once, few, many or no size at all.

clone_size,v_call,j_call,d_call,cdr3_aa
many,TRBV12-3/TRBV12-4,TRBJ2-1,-,CASSFFASGGQNEQFF
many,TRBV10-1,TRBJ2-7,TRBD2,CASSESGGSRYEQYF
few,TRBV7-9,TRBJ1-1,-,CASSLAGGGAFTEAFF
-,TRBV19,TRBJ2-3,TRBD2,CASTGTSGNFWGTDTQYF
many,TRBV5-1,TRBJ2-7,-,CASSPESGEQYF
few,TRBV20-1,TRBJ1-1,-,CSARDQGLNTEAFF
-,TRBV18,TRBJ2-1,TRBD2,CASSAGLAGNEQFF
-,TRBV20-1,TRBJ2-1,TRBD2,CSARESGTPTLEQFF
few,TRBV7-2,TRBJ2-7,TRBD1,CASSSDRGRYEQYF
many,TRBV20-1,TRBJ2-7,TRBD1,CSARGTGGYYEQYF
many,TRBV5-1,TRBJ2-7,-,CASSLTSDPAYEQYF
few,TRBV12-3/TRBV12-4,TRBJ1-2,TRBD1,CASTGGVGYGYTF
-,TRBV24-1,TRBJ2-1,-,CATSDFRVRDNEQFF
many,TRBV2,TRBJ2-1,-,CASNYVGAQEQFF
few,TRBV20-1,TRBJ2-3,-,CSATVDTQYF
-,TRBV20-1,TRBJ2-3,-,CSARLQSYTDTQYF
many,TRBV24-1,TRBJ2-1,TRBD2,CATSVALAGVNEQFF
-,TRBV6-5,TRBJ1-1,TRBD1,CASGTGEAFF
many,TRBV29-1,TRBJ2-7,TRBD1,CSVGQGAVDREQYF
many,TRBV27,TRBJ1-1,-,CASMWGHGNTEAFF
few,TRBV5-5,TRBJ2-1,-,CASSLAPESSYNEQFF
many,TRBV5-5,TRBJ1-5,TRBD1,CASSLKGPGTGSNQPQHF
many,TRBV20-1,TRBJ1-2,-,CSARGSRDNYGYTF
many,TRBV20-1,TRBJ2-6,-,CSALYLSGANVLTF
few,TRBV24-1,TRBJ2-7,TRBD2,CATRGGLAGGQEQYF
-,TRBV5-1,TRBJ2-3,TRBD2,CASIPGLAGGRNTQYF
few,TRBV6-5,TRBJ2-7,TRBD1,CASSYTQGATYEQYF
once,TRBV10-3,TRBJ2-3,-,CAIRGARGNASTDTQYF
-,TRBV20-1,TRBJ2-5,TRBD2,CSASRGGRVETQYF
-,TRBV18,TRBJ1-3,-,CASSPQATASSGNTIYF
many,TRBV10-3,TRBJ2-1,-,CAISDYYNEQFF
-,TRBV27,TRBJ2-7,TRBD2,CASRGLASTYEQYF
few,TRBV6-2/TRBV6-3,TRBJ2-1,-,CASSDGGEQFF
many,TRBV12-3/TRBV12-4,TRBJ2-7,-,CASSSGVDYEQYF
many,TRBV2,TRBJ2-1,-,CASSENRGGLAFF
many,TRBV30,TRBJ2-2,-,CAWRRTANTGELFF
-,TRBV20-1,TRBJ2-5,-,CSLSFLGGTVRRETQYF
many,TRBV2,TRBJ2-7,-,CASSGHGDSFYEQYF
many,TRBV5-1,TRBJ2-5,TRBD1,CASSLGDRLETQYF
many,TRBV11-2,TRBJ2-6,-,CASSLRGTGANVLTF
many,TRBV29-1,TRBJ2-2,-,CSVETVSNTGELFF
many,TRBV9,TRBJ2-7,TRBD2,CASSDGRALGEQYF
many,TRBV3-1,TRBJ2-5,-,CASSQMWGEAAQYF
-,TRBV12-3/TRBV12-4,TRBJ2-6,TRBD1,CAISFSWRQGASGANVLTF
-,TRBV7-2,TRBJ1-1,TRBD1,CASSVVGTGNTEAFF
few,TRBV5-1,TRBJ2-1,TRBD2,CASSLKAGVEQFF
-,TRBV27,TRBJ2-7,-,CASSPRLGGEQYF
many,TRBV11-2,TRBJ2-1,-,CASSLGSGNEQFF
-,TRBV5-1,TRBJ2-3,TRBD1,CASSGQGSTDTQYF
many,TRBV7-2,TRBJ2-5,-,CASRVGETQYF